This TCR beta chain stems from a study of cytomegalovirus exposure and HLA in healthy donors. Study observations and caveats: Several of the most significant clusters appeared linked to common viral pathogens, based on a later analysis. Highest at DRB1 and lowest at HLA-C, TCR association rates differed among HLA loci in a later analysis.

This clone was seen a handful of times. What it binds is not known. CDR1 and CDR2 (germline): MDHEN, SYDVKM. V was cut by 3 bases and J by 4 bases, with 13 bases left in between. This CDR3 contains 14 residues. PCR involved 60 Vbeta and 13 Jbeta primers. Libraries were prepared by immunoSEQ multiplex PCR; TCRdb keeps only in-frame clonotypes and omits some of them. Of some 120,000 clones listed, approximately 17% are singletons. The sequencing input was PBMCs. The TCR was taken from a female donor in good health and CMV-seropositive. This chain joins TRBV28 and TRBJ2-7; D is ambiguous. As DNA, the CDR3 is TGTGCCAGCAGTTTTATCACTAATACTTACGAGCAGTACTTC. Encoded protein: CASSFITNTYEQYF. Variable domain in full (rest from reference TRBV28 and TRBJ2-7): DVKVTQSSRYLVKRTGEKVFLECVQDMDHENMFWYRQDPGLGLRLIYFSYDVKMKEKGDIPEGYSVSREKKERFSLILESASTNQTSMYLCASSFITNTYEQYFGPGTRLTVT.